This T cell receptor beta chain was identified during a study of early T cells in non-severe SARS-CoV-2 infection. TCRdb reprocessed the 5' RACE reads via MiXCR and lists one record per CDR3 protein. Among more than 65,000 distinct CDR3 sequences listed, under 15% were seen once. This clonotype was seen at least ten times. This CDR3 region has 16 residues. Germline values: CDR1 SGDLS, CDR2 YYNGEE. Unmatched junction bases numbered 2, after V lost 0 bases and J lost 1 base. The chain employs TRBV9 and TRBJ2-3; TRBD2 agrees at 10 bases. The TCR sequence derives from an adult who was a healthcare worker with PCR-confirmed SARS-CoV-2 infection or an uninfected control (not recorded which). The source was whole blood, collected at baseline. The chain's CDR3 is CASSVGLAGGTDTQYF. The CDR3 DNA sequence: TGTGCCAGCAGCGTAGGGCTAGCGGGGGGCACAGATACGCAGTATTTT.